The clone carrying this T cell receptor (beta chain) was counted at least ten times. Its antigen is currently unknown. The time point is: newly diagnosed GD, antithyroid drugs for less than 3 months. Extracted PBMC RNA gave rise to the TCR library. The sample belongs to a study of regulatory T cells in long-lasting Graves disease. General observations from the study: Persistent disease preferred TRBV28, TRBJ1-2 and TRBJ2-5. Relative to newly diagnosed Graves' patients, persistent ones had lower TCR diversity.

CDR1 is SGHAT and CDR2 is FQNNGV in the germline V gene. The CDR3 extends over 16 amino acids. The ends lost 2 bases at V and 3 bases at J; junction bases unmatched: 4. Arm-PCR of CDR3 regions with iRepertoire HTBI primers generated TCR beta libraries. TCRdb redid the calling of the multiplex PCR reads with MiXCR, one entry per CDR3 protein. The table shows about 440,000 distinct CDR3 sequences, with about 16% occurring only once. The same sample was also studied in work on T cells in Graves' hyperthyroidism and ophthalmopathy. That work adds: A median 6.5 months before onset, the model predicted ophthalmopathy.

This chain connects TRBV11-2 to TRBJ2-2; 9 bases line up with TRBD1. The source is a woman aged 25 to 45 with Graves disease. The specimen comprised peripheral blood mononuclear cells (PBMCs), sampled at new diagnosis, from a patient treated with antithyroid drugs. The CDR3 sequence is CASSLTGTGYTGELFF. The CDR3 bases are TGTGCCAGCAGCTTAACCGGGACAGGGTACACCGGGGAGCTGTTTTTT.